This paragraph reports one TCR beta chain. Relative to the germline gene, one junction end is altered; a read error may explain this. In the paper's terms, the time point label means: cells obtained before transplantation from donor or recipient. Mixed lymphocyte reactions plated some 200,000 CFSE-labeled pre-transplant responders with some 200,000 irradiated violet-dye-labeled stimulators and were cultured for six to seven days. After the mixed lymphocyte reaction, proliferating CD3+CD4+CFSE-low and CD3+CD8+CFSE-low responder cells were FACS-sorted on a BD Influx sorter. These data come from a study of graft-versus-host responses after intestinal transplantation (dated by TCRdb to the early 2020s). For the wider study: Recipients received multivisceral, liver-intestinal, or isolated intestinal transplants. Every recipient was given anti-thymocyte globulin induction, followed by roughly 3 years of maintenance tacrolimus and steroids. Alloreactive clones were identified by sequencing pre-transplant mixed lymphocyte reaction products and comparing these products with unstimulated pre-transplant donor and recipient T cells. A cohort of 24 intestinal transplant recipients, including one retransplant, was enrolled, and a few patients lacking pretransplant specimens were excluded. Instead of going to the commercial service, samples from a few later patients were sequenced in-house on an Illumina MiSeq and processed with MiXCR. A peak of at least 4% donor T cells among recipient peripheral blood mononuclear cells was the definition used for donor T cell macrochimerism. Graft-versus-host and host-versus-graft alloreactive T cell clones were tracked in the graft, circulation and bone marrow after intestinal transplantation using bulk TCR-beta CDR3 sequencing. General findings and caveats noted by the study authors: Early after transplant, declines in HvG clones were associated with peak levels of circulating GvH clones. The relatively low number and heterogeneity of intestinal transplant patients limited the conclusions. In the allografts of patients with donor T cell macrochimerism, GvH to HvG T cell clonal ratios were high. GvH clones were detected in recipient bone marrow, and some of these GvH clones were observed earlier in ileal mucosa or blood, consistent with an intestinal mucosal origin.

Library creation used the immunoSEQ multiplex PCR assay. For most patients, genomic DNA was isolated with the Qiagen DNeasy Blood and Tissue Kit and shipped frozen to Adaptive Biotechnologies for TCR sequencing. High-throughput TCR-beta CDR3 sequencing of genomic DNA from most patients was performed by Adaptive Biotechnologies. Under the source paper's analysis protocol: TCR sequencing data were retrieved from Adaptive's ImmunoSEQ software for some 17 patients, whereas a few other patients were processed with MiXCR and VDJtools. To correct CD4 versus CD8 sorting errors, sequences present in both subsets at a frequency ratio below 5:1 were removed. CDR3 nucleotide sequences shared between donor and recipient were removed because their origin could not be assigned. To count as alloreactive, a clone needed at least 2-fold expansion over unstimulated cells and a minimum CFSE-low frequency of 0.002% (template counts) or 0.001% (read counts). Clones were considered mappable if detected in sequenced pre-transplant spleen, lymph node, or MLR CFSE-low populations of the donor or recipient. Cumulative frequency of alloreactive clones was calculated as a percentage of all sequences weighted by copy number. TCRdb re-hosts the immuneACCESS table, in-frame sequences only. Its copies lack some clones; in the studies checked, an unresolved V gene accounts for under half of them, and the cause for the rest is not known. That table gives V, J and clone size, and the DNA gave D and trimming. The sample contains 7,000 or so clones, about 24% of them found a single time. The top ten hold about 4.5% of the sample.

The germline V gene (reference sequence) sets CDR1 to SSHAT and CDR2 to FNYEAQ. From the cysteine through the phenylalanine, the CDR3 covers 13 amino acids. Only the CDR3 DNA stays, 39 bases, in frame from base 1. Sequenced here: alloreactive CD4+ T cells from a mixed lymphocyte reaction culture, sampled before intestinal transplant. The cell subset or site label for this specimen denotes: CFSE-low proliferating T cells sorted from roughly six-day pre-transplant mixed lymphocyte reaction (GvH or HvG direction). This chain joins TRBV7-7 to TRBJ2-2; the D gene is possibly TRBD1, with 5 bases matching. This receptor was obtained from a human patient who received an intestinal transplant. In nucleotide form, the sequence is TGTGCTAGCAGCTTGGGGCCCACCGGGGAGCTGTTTTTT. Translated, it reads CASSLGPTGELFF.